The 18 T cell receptor beta chains in this list originate from one sample, sequenced in a study of graft-versus-host responses after intestinal transplantation. Profiled with immunoSEQ multiplex PCR; TCRdb holds only in-frame clones, not every one. The table includes around 110,000 clones, about nine tenths detected once. Their antigen targets remain unknown. The sequences come from unstimulated CD4+ T cells sorted from spleen or lymph node cells, collected before intestinal transplant. All receptors derive from a human donor who received an intestinal transplant.

This chain uses TRBV2 with TRBJ1-5; 7 positions agree with TRBD1. V dropped 6 bases and J dropped 4; count of bases not matched to a gene: 6. The CDR3 length is 14 residues. Germline CDR1 reads SNHLY; CDR2 reads FYNNEI. CDR3 nucleotide sequence: TGTGCCAGCAGCCGACAGGGTCTGAATCAGCCCCAGCATTTT. Its translation: CASSRQGLNQPQHF.

This sequence joins TRBV30 and TRBJ2-3; 10 bases fit TRBD2. The CDR3 runs 14 residues. CDR1 is GTSNPN, CDR2 SVGIG, per germline (reference sequence). The CDR3 spells CASNLASGRWTQYF. DNA of the CDR3: TGTGCTAGCAACCTGGCTAGCGGGAGATGGACGCAGTATTTT. The full variable domain, completed using reference TRBV30 and TRBJ2-3, is SQTIHQWPATLVQPVGSPLSLECTVEGTSNPNLYWYRQAAGRGLQLLFYSVGIGQISSEVPQNLSASRPQDRQFILSSKKLLLSDSGFYLCASNLASGRWTQYFGPGTRLTVL.

V usage is TRBV19 and J usage is TRBJ2-7; 7 positions match TRBD1. Trimming cost V 5 bases and J 4 bases; bases outside gene matches: 8. Germline CDR1 LNHDA, CDR2 SQIVND (reference sequence). This CDR3 has 14 amino acids. CDR3: CASSAKGATYEQYF. CDR3 in DNA: TGTGCCAGTAGTGCAAAGGGGGCGACGTACGAGCAGTACTTC.

The chain has TRBV2 and TRBJ2-1; 11 bases map to TRBD1. This CDR3 comprises 20 residues. The junction had 12 bases not matched to a gene; V was cut back by 1 base and J by 1 base. Germline CDR1 reads SNHLY; CDR2 reads FYNNEI. The CDR3 sequence: CASSEVPGQGVRRSYNEQFF. DNA for the CDR3: TGTGCCAGCAGTGAAGTACCGGGACAGGGGGTTCGCAGGTCCTACAATGAGCAGTTCTTC.

The gene calls are TRBV5-4 and TRBJ2-2; 9 nucleotides align to TRBD1. The CDR3 is 16 amino acids. CDR1 and CDR2 from the germline V gene are SGHNT and YYREEE (reference sequence). The V segment lost 1 base and the J segment 5 bases; nucleotides outside the gene matches: 6. CDR3 amino acids: CASSLPGQGNTGELFF. CDR3 in DNA: TGTGCCAGCAGCTTGCCGGGACAGGGTAATACCGGGGAGCTGTTTTTT.

The chain recombines TRBV19 with TRBJ1-2, with D tentatively TRBD1 (6 bases). The CDR3 covers 14 residues. Between the trimmed V and J ends, which lost 8 bases and 0 bases, there was a span of 13 bases. Germline V gives CDR1 LNHDA, CDR2 SQIVND (reference sequence). CDR3 region: CASGPRTANYGYTF. CDR3 coding DNA: TGTGCCAGTGGTCCTAGGACAGCTAACTATGGCTACACCTTC.

This chain connects TRBV2 to TRBJ2-3; 11 positions agree with TRBD2. This CDR3 contains 16 residues. In germline, CDR1 is SNHLY, CDR2 FYNNEI. Trimming at V came to 10 bases and at J to 2 bases, leaving 11 bases not matched to a gene. CDR3 bases: TGTGCCACAACCCTTACTAGCGGGGGCCCCACAGATACGCAGTATTTT. This translates into CATTLTSGGPTDTQYF.

The genes are TRBV27 and TRBJ2-1; 12 nucleotides match TRBD2. V shed 4 bases and J 7 bases; nucleotides not matched to a gene: 8. Germline CDR1 MNHEY, CDR2 SMNVEV (reference sequence). The CDR3 spans 16 residues. The CDR3 nucleotides are TGTGCCAGCAGTTCCCGTCGACTAGCGGGAGTGAATGAGCAGTTCTTC. Residues: CASSSRRLAGVNEQFF.

The chain has TRBV5-1 and TRBJ2-1; D remains unclear. The V gene's germline CDR1 is SGHRS and CDR2 YFSETQ. The germline V and J ends were trimmed by 5 bases and 8 bases, with 11 bases remaining between them. The CDR3 is made up of 12 amino acids. The CDR3 nucleotides read TGCGCCAGCAGACCACTGAACCATGAGCAGTTCTTC. This translates into CASRPLNHEQFF.

This chain joins TRBV9 and TRBJ2-1; D is undetermined. V dropped 3 bases and J dropped 5 bases, with 12 bases sitting between them. Germline values: CDR1 SGDLS, CDR2 YYNGEE. The CDR3 totals 14 residues. CDR3 protein: CASSATRPNNEQFF. The DNA for the CDR3 is TGTGCCAGCAGCGCCACTCGCCCGAACAATGAGCAGTTCTTC.

V is TRBV6-1 and J is TRBJ1-2; 7 bases are a match to TRBD1. The CDR3 extends over 13 amino acids. Germline assignment: CDR1 MNHNS and CDR2 SASEGT. J lost 4 bases, V lost 5 bases, and 4 bases had no gene match. CDR3 nucleotide sequence: TGTGCCAGCAGTTCCGGGACAGTCTATGGCTACACCTTC. Its translation: CASSSGTVYGYTF.

The gene calls are TRBV30 and TRBJ1-6; TRBD1 is a possible D gene (5 bases). CDR1 and CDR2 (germline): GTSNPN, SVGIG (reference sequence). The V gene lost 1 base and the J gene lost 4 bases, with 8 bases spanning the gap. The CDR3 length is 14 residues. CDR3 nucleotides: TGTGCCTGGAGTGCAGGGATTTATAATTCACCCCTCCACTTT. It encodes CAWSAGIYNSPLHF.

The J gene is TRBJ2-7, the V gene TRBV30; 9 bases line up with TRBD2. Per germline, CDR1 GTSNPN and CDR2 SVGIG (reference sequence). Unmatched junction bases numbered 4, after V lost 4 bases and J lost 6 bases. This CDR3 spans 12 amino acids. The CDR3, as DNA: TGTGCCTGGAATGCGGGGGGGCGCGAGCAGTACTTC. Amino acids: CAWNAGGREQYF.

The chain is built from TRBV28 and TRBJ2-5; 11 bases are a match to TRBD2. The CDR3 contains 15 residues. Germline trimming cut 6 bases from V and 5 bases from J; bases unmatched to any gene: 8. Germline CDR1 MDHEN, CDR2 SYDVKM. CDR3 nucleotide sequence: TGTGCCAGCAGCTGGACTAGCGGGCGTGGGGAGACCCAGTACTTC. This sequence encodes CASSWTSGRGETQYF.

The chain employs TRBV28 and TRBJ1-2; 9 nucleotides align to TRBD1. V dropped 2 bases and J dropped 7; count of bases not matched to a gene: 2. CDR1 and CDR2 from the germline V gene are MDHEN and SYDVKM. The CDR3 has 13 residues. This chain's CDR3 is CASSLGTGRGYTF. As DNA, the CDR3 is TGTGCCAGCAGTTTAGGGACAGGGCGTGGCTACACCTTC.

J is TRBJ1-5 and V is TRBV11-2; possibly TRBD1 for D (5 bases). The CDR3 is 16 amino acids. Germline V gene data show CDR1 as SGHAT and CDR2 as FQNNGV. Between the trimmed V and J ends, which lost 1 base and 2 bases, there was a span of 12 bases. The CDR3 bases are TGTGCCAGCAGCTTAGGCTTAAAAGGGGGCAATCAGCCCCAGCATTTT. Protein product: CASSLGLKGGNQPQHF.

The chain recombines TRBV19 with TRBJ1-2; TRBD1 matches 12 bases. V dropped 8 bases and J dropped 6; count of bases not matched to a gene: 13. Germline V gene lookup returns CDR1 LNHDA and CDR2 SQIVND (reference sequence). This CDR3 comprises 16 residues. CDR3 sequence (DNA): TGTGCCAGTCATCGATCCGGGACAGGGGGCATAAATGGCTACACCTTC. It codes for CASHRSGTGGINGYTF.

The chain uses TRBV7-2 and TRBJ2-5, with TRBD1 as a possible D gene (6 bases). Germline V CDR1 and CDR2: SGHTA, FQGNSA. V was clipped by 5 bases and J by 2 bases, with 18 bases between them. The CDR3 loop spans 16 amino acids. CDR3 bases: TGTGCCAGCAGCCCCGTCGGTGGGGGCCGGCAAGAGACCCAGTACTTC. This translates into CASSPVGGGRQETQYF.